A single sample gave rise to the 3 T cell receptor beta chains below, sequenced in a study of blood T cells in healthy people across ages. PCR was performed a second time for roughly 6 to 12 cycles using a sample-barcoded 5' primer and a J-beta primer mix. TCRdb processed the 5' RACE reads anew with MiXCR; each CDR3 protein has one entry. The sample includes roughly 1,500,000 distinct CDR3 sequences, around 42% of them seen just once. Sequences were obtained from blood. The receptor source for this set is a woman between 18 and 30 years old in good health.

The table lists this clonotype with a few counts. The V call is TRBV11-2, the J call TRBJ2-3; 9 nucleotides align to TRBD1. The germline V gene has CDR1 SGHAT and CDR2 FQNNGV. CDR3 length: 14 amino acids. Trimming at V came to 7 bases and at J to 5 bases, leaving 7 bases not matched to a gene. The CDR3, as DNA: TGTGCCAGCACCGCTTACAGGGGGCAAGATACGCAGTATTTT. Translated, it gives CASTAYRGQDTQYF.

A note on this clonotype: A much larger clone differs from this one at a single base, so this may be a read error. V gene TRBV7-8 combines with J gene TRBJ2-1; 11 nucleotides align to TRBD2. The last part of the DNA fits TRBJ2-7 better; the J call may be wrong. The length of the CDR3 is 14 residues. Germline V gene lookup returns CDR1 SGHVS and CDR2 FQNEAQ. CDR3 nucleotide sequence: TGTGCCAGCAGTAGCGGGGGGGCCTACAATGAGCAGTACTTC. Protein: CASSSGGAYNEQYF.

The chain recombines TRBV6-2 or TRBV6-3 with TRBJ1-1; unclear D gene. Trimming took 6 bases from V and 1 from J, leaving 12 bases between them. The CDR3 has 14 residues. Germline V gene sequence: CDR1 MNHEY, CDR2 SVGEGT. The chain's CDR3 is CASRRGAGNTEAFF. DNA of the CDR3: TGTGCCAGCAGACGGGGAGCCGGGAACACTGAAGCTTTCTTT.